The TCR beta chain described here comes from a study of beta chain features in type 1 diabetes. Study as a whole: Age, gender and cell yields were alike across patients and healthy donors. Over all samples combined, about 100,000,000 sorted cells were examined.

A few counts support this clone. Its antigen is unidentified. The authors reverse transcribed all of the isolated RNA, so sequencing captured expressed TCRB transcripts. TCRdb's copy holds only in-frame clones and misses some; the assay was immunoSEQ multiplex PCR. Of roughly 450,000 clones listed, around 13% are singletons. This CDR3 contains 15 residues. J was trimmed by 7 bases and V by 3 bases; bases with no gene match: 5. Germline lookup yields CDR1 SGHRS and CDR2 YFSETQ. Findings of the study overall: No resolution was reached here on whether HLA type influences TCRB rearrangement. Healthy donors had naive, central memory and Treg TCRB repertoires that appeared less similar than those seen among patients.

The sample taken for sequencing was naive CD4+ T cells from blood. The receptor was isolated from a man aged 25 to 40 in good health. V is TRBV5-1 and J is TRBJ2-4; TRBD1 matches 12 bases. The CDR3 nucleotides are TGCGCCAGCAGCTCCCGGGACAGGGGGCAGAACATTCAGTACTTC. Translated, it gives CASSSRDRGQNIQYF.